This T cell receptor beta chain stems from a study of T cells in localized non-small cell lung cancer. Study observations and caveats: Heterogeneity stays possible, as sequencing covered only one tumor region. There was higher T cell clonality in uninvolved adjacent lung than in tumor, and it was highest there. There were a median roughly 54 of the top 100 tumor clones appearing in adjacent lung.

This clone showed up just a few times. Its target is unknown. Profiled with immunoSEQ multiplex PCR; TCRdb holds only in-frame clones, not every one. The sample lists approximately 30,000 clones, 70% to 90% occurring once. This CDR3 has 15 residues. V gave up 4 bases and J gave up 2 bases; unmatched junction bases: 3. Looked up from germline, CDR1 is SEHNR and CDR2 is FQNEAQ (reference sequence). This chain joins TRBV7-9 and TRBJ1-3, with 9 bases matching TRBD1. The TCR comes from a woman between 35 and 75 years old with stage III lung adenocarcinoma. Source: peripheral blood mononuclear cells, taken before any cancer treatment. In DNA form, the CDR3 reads TGTGCCAGCAGCTCACAGGGGGCGACTGGAAACACCATATATTTT. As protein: CASSSQGATGNTIYF. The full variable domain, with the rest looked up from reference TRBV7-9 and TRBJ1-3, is DTGVSQNPRHKITKRGQNVTFRCDPISEHNRLYWYRQTLGQGPEFLTYFQNEAQLEKSRLLSDRFSAERPKGSFSTLEIQRTEQGDSAMYLCASSSQGATGNTIYFGEGSWLTVV.